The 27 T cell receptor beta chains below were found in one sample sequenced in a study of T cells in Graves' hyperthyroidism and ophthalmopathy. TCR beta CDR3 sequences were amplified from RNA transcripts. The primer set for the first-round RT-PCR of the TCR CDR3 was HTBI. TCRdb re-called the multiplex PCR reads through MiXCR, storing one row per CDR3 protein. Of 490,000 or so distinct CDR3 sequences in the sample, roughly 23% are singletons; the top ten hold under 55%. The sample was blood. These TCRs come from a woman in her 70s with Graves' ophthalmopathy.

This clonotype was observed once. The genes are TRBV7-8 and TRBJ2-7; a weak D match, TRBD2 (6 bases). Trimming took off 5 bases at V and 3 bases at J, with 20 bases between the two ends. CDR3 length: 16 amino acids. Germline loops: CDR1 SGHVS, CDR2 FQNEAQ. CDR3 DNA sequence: TGTGCCAGCAGCCCCCCCACCGGGACTGCAATCTACGAGCAGTACTTC. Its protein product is CASSPPTGTAIYEQYF.

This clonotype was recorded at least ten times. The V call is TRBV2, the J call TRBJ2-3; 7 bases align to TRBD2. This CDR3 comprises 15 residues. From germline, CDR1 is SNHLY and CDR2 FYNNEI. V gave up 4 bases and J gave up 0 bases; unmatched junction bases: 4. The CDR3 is CASSVAGVSTDTQYF. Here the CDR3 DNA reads TGTGCCAGCAGTGTTGCGGGAGTTAGCACAGATACGCAGTATTTT.

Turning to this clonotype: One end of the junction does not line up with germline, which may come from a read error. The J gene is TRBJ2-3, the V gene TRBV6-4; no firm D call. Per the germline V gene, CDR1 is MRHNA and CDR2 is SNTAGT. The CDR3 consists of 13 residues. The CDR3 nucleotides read TGTGCCAGCAGTTACTCGATGGGAGATACGCAGTATTTT. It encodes CASSYSMGDTQYF.

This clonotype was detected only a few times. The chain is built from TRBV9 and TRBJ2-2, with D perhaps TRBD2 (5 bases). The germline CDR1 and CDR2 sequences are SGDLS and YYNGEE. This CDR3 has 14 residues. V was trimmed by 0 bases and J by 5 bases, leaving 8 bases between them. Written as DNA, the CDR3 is TGTGCCAGCAGCGTAGCTCTAGCTACCGGGGAGCTGTTTTTT. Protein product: CASSVALATGELFF.

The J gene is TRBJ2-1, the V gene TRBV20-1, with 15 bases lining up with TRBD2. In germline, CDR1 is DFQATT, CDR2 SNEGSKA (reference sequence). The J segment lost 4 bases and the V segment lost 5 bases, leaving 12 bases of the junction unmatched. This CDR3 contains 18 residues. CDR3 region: CSARKPGLAGGAYNEQFF. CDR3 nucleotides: TGCAGTGCTCGGAAACCGGGACTAGCGGGGGGAGCTTACAATGAGCAGTTCTTC.

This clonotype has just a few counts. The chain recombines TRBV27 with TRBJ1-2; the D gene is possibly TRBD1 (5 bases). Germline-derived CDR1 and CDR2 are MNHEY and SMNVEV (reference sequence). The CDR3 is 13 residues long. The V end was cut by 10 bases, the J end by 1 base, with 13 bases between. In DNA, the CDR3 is TGTGCCATCGAGGTCGGGGGTAACTATGGCTACACCTTC. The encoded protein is CAIEVGGNYGYTF.

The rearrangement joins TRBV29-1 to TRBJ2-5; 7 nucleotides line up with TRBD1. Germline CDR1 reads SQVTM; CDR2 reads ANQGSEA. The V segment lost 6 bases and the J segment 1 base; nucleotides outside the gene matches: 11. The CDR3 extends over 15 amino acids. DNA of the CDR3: TGCAGCGTCGCTGGGACAGCCAAAGGCCAAGAGACCCAGTACTTC. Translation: CSVAGTAKGQETQYF. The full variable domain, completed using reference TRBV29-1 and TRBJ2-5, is SAVISQKPSRDICQRGTSLTIQCQVDSQVTMMFWYRQQPGQSLTLIATANQGSEATYESGFVIDKFPISRPNLTFSTLTVSNMSPEDSSIYLCSVAGTAKGQETQYFGPGTRLLVL.

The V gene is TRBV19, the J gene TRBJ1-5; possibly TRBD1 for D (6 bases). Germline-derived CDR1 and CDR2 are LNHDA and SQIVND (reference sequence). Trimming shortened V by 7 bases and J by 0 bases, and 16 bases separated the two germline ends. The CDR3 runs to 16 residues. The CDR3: CASIRGHDDSNQPQHF. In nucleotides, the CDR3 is TGTGCCAGTATCCGGGGGCACGACGATAGCAATCAGCCCCAGCATTTT.

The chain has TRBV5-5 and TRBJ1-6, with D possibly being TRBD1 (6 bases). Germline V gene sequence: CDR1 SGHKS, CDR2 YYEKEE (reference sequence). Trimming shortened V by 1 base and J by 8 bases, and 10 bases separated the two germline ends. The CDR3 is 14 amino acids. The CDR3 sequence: CASSLYREDSPLHF. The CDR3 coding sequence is TGTGCCAGCAGCTTGTACAGGGAAGATTCACCCCTCCACTTT.

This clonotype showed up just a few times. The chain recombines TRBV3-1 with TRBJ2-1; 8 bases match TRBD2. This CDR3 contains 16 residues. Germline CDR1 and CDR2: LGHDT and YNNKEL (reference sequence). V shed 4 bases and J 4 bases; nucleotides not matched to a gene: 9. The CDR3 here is CASSPLAGSKYNEQFF. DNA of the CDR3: TGTGCCAGCAGCCCCTTAGCGGGATCTAAATACAATGAGCAGTTCTTC.

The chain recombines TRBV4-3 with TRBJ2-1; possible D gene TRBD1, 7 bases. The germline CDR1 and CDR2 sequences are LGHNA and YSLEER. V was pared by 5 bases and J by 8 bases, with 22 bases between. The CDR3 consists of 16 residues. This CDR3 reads CASSSRRGLGGDEQFF. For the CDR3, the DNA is TGCGCCAGCAGCTCTCGGAGGGGGCTAGGAGGTGATGAGCAGTTCTTC.

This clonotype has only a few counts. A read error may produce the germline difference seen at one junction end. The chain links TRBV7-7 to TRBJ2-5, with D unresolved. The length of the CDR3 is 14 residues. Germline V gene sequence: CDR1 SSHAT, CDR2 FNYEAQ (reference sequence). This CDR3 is CASSLGQSPETQYF. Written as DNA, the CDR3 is TGTGCTAGCAGCTTAGGGCAGTCCCCAGAGACCCAGTACTTC.

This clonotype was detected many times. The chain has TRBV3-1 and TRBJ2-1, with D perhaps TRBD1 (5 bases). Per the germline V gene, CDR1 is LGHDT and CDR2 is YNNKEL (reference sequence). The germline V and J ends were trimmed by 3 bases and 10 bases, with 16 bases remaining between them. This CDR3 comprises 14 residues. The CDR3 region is CASSQLQGVGEQFF. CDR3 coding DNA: TGTGCCAGCAGCCAGCTCCAAGGGGTTGGGGAGCAGTTCTTC.

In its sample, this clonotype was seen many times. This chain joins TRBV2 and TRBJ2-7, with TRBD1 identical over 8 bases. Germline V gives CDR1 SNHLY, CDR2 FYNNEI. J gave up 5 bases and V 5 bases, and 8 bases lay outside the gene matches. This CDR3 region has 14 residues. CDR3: CASSTRQGKNEQYF. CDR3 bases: TGTGCCAGCAGTACCAGACAGGGGAAGAACGAGCAGTACTTC.

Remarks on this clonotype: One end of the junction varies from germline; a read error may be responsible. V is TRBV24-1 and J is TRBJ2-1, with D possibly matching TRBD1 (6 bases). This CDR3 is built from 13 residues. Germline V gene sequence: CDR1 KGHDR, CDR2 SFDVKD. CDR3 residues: CTTNSGTFNEQFF. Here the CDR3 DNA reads TGTACCACCAACTCCGGGACATTCAATGAGCAGTTCTTC.

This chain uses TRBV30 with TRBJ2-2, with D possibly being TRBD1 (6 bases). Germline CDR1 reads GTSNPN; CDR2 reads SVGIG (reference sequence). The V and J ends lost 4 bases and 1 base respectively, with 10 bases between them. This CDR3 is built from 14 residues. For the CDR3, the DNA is TGTGCCTGGACGAGACAGGTGAACACCGGGGAGCTGTTTTTT. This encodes CAWTRQVNTGELFF.

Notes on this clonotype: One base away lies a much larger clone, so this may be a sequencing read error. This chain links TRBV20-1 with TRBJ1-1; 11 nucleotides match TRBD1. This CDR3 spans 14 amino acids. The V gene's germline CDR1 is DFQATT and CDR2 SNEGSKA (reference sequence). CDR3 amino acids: CSAGDRGMNTGAFF. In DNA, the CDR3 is TGCAGTGCTGGGGACAGGGGGATGAACACTGGAGCTTTCTTT.

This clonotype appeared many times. CDR3 amino acids: CASSLDRANIQYF. In DNA form, the CDR3 reads TGTGCCAGCAGCTTAGACAGGGCCAACATTCAGTACTTC. The chain employs TRBV7-8 and TRBJ2-4; perhaps TRBD1 as D (6 bases). The CDR3 totals 13 residues. CDR1 is SGHVS, CDR2 FQNEAQ, per germline. The V and J ends lost 1 base and 7 bases respectively, with 8 bases between them.

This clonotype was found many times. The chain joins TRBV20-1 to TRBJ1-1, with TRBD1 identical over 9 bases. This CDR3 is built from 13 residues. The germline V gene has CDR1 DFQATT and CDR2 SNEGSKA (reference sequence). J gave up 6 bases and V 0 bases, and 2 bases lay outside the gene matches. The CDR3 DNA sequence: TGCAGTGCTAGAGAAGACAGGGGGGCTGAAGCTTTCTTT. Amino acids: CSAREDRGAEAFF.

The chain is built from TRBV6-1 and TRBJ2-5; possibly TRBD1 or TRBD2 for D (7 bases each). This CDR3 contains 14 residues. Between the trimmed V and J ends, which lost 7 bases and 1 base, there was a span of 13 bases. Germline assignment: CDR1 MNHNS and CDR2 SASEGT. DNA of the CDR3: TGTGCCAGCACAGGGGGAGGGACCCAAGAGACCCAGTACTTC. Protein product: CASTGGGTQETQYF.

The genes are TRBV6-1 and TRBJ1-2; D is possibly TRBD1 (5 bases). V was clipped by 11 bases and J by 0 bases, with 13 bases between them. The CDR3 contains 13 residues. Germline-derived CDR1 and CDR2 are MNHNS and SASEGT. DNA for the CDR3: TGTGCCGCGGGGACCGCGACTAACTATGGCTACACCTTC. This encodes CAAGTATNYGYTF.

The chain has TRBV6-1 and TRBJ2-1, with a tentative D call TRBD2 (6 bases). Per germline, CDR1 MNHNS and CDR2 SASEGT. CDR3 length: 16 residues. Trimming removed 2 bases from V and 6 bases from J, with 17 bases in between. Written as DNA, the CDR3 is TGTGCCAGCAGTGAAATGGTCAGGGAGGTTTTCAATGAGCAGTTCTTC. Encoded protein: CASSEMVREVFNEQFF.

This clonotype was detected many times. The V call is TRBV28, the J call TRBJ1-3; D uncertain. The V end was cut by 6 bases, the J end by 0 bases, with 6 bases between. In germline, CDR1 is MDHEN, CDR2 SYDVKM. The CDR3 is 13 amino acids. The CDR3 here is CASRRVSGNTIYF. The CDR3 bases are TGTGCCAGCAGGCGGGTCTCTGGAAACACCATATATTTT.

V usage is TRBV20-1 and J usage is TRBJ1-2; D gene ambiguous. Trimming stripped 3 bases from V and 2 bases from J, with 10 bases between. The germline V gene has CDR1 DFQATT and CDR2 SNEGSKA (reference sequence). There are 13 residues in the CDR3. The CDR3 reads CSASSTGNYGYTF. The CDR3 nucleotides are TGCAGTGCTAGCAGTACGGGGAACTATGGCTACACCTTC.

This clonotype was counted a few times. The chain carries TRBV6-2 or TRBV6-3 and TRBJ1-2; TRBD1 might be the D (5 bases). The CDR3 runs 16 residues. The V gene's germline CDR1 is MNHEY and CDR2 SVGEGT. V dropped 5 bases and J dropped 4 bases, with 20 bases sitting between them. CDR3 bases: TGTGCCAGCAGTGACCTACCCGAAGGGGTTGGCTATGGCTACACCTTC. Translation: CASSDLPEGVGYGYTF.

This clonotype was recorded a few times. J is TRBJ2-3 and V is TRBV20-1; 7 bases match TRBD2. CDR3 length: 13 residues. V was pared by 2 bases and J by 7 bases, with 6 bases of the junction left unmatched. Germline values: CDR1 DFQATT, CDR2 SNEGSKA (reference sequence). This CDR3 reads CSARLAGVNTQYF. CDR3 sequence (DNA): TGCAGTGCTAGATTGGCGGGAGTTAATACGCAGTATTTT.

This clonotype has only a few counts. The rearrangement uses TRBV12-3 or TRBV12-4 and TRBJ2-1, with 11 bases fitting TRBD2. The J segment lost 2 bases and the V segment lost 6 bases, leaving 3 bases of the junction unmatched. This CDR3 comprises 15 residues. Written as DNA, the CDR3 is TGTGCCAGCAGAGGGACTAGCGGACCCTACAATGAGCAGTTCTTC. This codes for CASRGTSGPYNEQFF.